The entry below gives a single T cell receptor (beta chain) sequence along with its context. What it recognizes is unknown. With 3 bases removed from V and 1 base from J, the gap between germline ends came to 25 bases. Germline CDR1 reads SGDLS; CDR2 reads YYNGEE. The CDR3 runs to 19 residues. This record belongs to a study of cytomegalovirus exposure and HLA in healthy donors. Background on the study: There were fewer than 130 million unique TCR beta sequences, drawn from 200 million or so T cells, in an earlier analysis. The study's findings and limits: Versus the approximately 670-donor mean, an Asian-associated ancestry cluster reportedly showed fewer N-insertions in a later analysis.

The PCR had 60 Vbeta and 13 Jbeta primers. Produced via immunoSEQ multiplex PCR; TCRdb's table is partial and in-frame only. The data show 80,000 to 100,000 clones, over 70% seen once. The clonotype was recovered from a man aged 25-40 years in good health and CMV-seropositive. The sequencing input was PBMCs. The V gene is TRBV9, the J gene TRBJ1-1; a weak D match, TRBD1 (5 bases). The CDR3 DNA is TGTGCCAGCAGCGCTCAATCCTCGGGGGGGAGGAAGACGAACACTGAAGCTTTCTTT. Protein sequence: CASSAQSSGGRKTNTEAFF.